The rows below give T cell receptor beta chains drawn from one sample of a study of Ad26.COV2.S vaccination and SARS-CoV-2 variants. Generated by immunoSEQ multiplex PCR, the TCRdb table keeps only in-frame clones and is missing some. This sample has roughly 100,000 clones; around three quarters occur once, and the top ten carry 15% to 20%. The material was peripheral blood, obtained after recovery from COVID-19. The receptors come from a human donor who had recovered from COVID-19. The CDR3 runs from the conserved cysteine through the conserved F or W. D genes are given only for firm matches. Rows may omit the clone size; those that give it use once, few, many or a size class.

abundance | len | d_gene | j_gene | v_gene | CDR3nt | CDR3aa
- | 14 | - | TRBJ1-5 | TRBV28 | TGTGCCAGCATTACCAGTTATAGCAATCAGCCCCAGCATTTT | CASITSYSNQPQHF
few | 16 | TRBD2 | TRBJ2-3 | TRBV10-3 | TGTGCCATCAAAGAGACTAGCGGGGCCCTCACAGATACGCAGTATTTT | CAIKETSGALTDTQYF
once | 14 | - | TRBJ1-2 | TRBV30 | TGTGCCTGGAATTCAGGGGTTGGTAACTATGGCTACACCTTC | CAWNSGVGNYGYTF
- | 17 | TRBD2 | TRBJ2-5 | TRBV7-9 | TGTGCCAGCAGCGCTAGGCCCGGGGGGTCCCGTCAAGAGACCCAGTACTTC | CASSARPGGSRQETQYF
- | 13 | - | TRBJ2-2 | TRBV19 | TGTGCCAGTACGTGGAGGGGTACCGGGGAGCTGTTTTTT | CASTWRGTGELFF
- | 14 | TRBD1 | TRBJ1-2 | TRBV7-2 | TGTGCCAGCAGCCTAGGGGGCCCGAACTATGGCTACACCTTC | CASSLGGPNYGYTF
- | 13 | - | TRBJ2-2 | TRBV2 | TGTGCCAGCAGAAACCCAAGCACCGGGGAGCTGTTTTTT | CASRNPSTGELFF
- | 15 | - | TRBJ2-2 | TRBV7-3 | TGTGCCAGCAGCTTAGGACCCTTTAATGACGGGGAGCTGTTTTTT | CASSLGPFNDGELFF
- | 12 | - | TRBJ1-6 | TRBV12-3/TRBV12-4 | TGTGCCAGCAGTTCCACAGATTCACCCCTCCACTTT | CASSSTDSPLHF
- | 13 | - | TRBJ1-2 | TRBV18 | TGTGCCAGCTCATCAGACAAGAACTATGGCTACACCTTC | CASSSDKNYGYTF
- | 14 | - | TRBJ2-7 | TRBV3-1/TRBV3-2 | TGTGCCAGCAGCCAAGAGGGTGGGGCCCGTTACGGGTACTTC | CASSQEGGARYGYF
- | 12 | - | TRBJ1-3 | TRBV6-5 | TGTGCCAGCCAAGGACTTGGAAACACCATATATTTT | CASQGLGNTIYF
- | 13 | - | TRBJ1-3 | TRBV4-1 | TGCGCCAGCAGCCAAGATCATGGAAACACCATATATTTT | CASSQDHGNTIYF
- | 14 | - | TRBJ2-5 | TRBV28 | TGTGCCAGCAGCCGTGGGGGAGAACAAGAGACCCAGTACTTC | CASSRGGEQETQYF
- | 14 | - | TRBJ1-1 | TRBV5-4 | TGTGCCAGCAGCTTGGACAGGCGGAACACTGAAGCTTTCTTT | CASSLDRRNTEAFF
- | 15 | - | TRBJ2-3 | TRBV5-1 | TGCGCCAGCAGGGGTCTAGGCAGGGCGGTAGATACGCAGTATTTT | CASRGLGRAVDTQYF
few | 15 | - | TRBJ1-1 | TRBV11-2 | TGTGCCAGCAGCATTACGGGGTTCAAGAACACTGAAGCTTTCTTT | CASSITGFKNTEAFF
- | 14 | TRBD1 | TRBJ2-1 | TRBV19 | TGTGCCAGTCTTTCCCGGGACAGACACAATGAGCAGTTCTTC | CASLSRDRHNEQFF
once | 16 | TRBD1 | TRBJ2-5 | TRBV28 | TGTGCCACGGTCAAATTACTGCCGGGACAGCAAGAGACCCAGTACTTC | CATVKLLPGQQETQYF
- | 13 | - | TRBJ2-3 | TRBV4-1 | TGCGCCAGTGGGGGGACCCTCACAGATACGCAGTATTTT | CASGGTLTDTQYF
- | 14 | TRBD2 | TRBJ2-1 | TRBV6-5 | TGTGCCAGCGGAACTAGCGGGGGGTACAATGAGCAGTTCTTC | CASGTSGGYNEQFF
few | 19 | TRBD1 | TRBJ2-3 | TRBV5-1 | TGCGCCAGCAGCTTGAGCCCCCGACAGGGGATTCTTAGCACAGATACGCAGTATTTT | CASSLSPRQGILSTDTQYF
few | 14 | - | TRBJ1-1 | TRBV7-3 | TGTGCCAGCAGCCCTTCGGCGGCGAACACTGAAGCTTTCTTT | CASSPSAANTEAFF
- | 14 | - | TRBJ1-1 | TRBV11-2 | TGTGCCAGCAGCTTAACAGGGAGAGACACTGAAGCTTTCTTT | CASSLTGRDTEAFF
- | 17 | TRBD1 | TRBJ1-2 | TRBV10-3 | TGTGCCATCAGGGAGACAGGGGTTGTGGGAGCTAACTATGGCTACACCTTC | CAIRETGVVGANYGYTF
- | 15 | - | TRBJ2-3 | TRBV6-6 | TGTGCCAGCAGTTACGGGACCCTCGCCACAGATACGCAGTATTTT | CASSYGTLATDTQYF
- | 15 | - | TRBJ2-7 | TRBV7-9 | TGTGCCAGCAGCTTTCTAGACATCAACTCCTACGAGCAGTACTTC | CASSFLDINSYEQYF
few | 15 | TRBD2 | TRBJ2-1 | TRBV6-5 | TGTGCCAGCAGTTACTCTAGCGGGGGATACAATGAGCAGTTCTTC | CASSYSSGGYNEQFF
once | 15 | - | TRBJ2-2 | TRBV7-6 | TGTGCCAGCAGCTTCGGCGGGGCGAACACCGGGGAGCTGTTTTTT | CASSFGGANTGELFF
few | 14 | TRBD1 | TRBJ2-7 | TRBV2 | TGTGCCAGCAGTGTCCGGGACAGGGATCACGAGCAGTACTTC | CASSVRDRDHEQYF
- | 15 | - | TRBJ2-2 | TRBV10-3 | TGTGCCATCAGTCCGGGACACACCAACACCGGGGAGCTGTTTTTT | CAISPGHTNTGELFF
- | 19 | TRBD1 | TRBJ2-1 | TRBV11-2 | TGTGCCAGCAGCTTAGATATCTACCGGGACAGGGGGACCAGGGATGAGCAGTTCTTC | CASSLDIYRDRGTRDEQFF
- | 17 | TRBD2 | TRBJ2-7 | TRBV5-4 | TGTGCCAGCAGCCCCAATGGGGGACGGGGGGGTAGGTACGAGCAGTACTTC | CASSPNGGRGGRYEQYF
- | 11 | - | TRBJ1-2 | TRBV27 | TGTGCCACCCTGTCGGGGGACGGCTACACCTTC | CATLSGDGYTF
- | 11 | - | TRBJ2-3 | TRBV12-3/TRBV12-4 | TGTGCCAGCAGCACAGGGAGCACGCAGTATTTT | CASSTGSTQYF
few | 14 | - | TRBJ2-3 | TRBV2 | TGTGCCAGCAGTTTGGGGGCGCTGGCAGATACGCAGTATTTT | CASSLGALADTQYF
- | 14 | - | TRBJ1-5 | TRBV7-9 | TGTGCCAGCAGCTTAGGACAGATCAATCAGCCCCAGCATTTT | CASSLGQINQPQHF
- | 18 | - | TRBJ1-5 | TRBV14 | TGTGCCAGCAGCCAACCCCCCGGACACTCAGTCGGCAATCAGCCCCAGCATTTT | CASSQPPGHSVGNQPQHF
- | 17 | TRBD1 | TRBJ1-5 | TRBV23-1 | TGCGCCAGCAGTCAACCTGAGACAGGGCTCGGTAATCAGCCCCAGCATTTT | CASSQPETGLGNQPQHF
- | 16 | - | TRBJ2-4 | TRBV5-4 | TGTGCCAGCAGCCCAGACTTTTCCTTAGCCAAAAACATTCAGTACTTC | CASSPDFSLAKNIQYF
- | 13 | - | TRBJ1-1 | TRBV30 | TGTGCCTGGAGCAGGGGTAGGAACACTGAAGCTTTCTTT | CAWSRGRNTEAFF
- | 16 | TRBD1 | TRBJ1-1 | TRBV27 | TGTGCCAGCAGTCCAAGGCGGACAGGGGGGTTCACTGAAGCTTTCTTT | CASSPRRTGGFTEAFF
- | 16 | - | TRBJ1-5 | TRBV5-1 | TGCGCCAGCAGCCTGGGGGGGCTAAATAGCAATCAGCCCCAGCATTTT | CASSLGGLNSNQPQHF
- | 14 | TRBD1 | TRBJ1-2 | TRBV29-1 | TGCAGCGTTATACAGGGGAGGGTTAACTATGGCTACACCTTC | CSVIQGRVNYGYTF
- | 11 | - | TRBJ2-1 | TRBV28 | TGTGCCAGCAGTTCATGGGGTGAGCAGTTCTTC | CASSSWGEQFF